Below are 28 T cell receptor beta chains sequenced from a single sample in a study of control samples from healthy donors and cancer patients. Measured with immunoSEQ multiplex PCR; TCRdb has only the in-frame clones, and not every one. The sample yields some 120,000 clones, 75% to 90% seen once. Sequencing input: PBMCs. The receptors were gathered from a woman aged 45-65 years with colorectal cancer.

This chain uses TRBV6-5 with TRBJ1-1, with no clear D. The CDR3 loop spans 12 amino acids. CDR1 is MNHEY, CDR2 SVGAGI, per germline. The V end was cut by 7 bases, the J end by 3 bases, with 9 bases between. CDR3 in amino acids: CASKGRYTEAFF. CDR3 in DNA: TGTGCCAGCAAAGGTCGGTACACTGAAGCTTTCTTT.

The chain uses TRBV4-1 and TRBJ1-2; 7 bases match TRBD1. Trimming took 0 bases from V and 2 from J; bases not matched to a gene: 3. Germline V gene lookup returns CDR1 MGHRA and CDR2 YSYEKL. CDR3 size: 15 residues. The CDR3 nucleotides are TGCGCCAGCAGCCAAGAACAGGGGCCGAACTATGGCTACACCTTC. This codes for CASSQEQGPNYGYTF.

The chain couples TRBV5-1 to TRBJ1-1; tentatively, D is TRBD1 (6 bases). The V end was cut by 3 bases, the J end by 1 base, with 19 bases between. From germline, CDR1 is SGHRS and CDR2 YFSETQ. CDR3 length: 17 amino acids. The CDR3 is CASSSLGRAQGNTEAFF. For the CDR3, the DNA is TGCGCCAGCAGCTCCCTCGGTAGGGCACAGGGGAACACTGAAGCTTTCTTT.

The chain employs TRBV11-2 and TRBJ2-1, with D unresolved. CDR1 and CDR2 from the germline V gene are SGHAT and FQNNGV. With 0 bases removed from V and 9 bases from J, the gap between germline ends came to 15 bases. This CDR3 has 15 residues. CDR3 region: CASSLEAAIGFEQFF. In nucleotides, the CDR3 is TGTGCCAGCAGCTTAGAGGCGGCAATCGGGTTTGAGCAGTTCTTC.

The V gene is TRBV6-4, the J gene TRBJ2-7, with 7 nucleotides matching TRBD2. Germline V CDR1 and CDR2: MRHNA, SNTAGT. The V segment lost 6 bases and the J segment 1 base; nucleotides outside the gene matches: 6. The CDR3 totals 14 residues. The DNA of the CDR3 is TGTGCCAGCAGGGGGAGCGGGGAGTCCTACGAGCAGTACTTC. It translates to CASRGSGESYEQYF.

This chain uses TRBV5-1 with TRBJ1-2; unclear D gene. This CDR3 has 14 amino acids. Germline loops: CDR1 SGHRS, CDR2 YFSETQ. The V gene lost 4 bases and the J gene lost 7 bases, with 17 bases spanning the gap. The CDR3 region has the DNA TGCGCCAGCAGCGCCTCAGGAGGAGAGAGTGGCTACACCTTC. It encodes CASSASGGESGYTF.

The J gene is TRBJ1-4, the V gene TRBV23-1, with 8 bases fitting TRBD1. TRBV23-1 is an ORF for which the function is uncertain. The CDR3 has 17 residues. Trimming at V came to 7 bases and at J to 0 bases, leaving 10 bases not matched to a gene. The CDR3 sequence is CASKDRGRSATNEKLFF. For the CDR3, the DNA is TGCGCCAGCAAAGACAGGGGCCGATCTGCAACTAATGAAAAACTGTTTTTT.

This sequence joins TRBV18 and TRBJ1-3; D may be TRBD1 (5 bases). The CDR3 loop spans 16 amino acids. Per germline, CDR1 KGHSH and CDR2 LQKENI. V lost 5 bases and J 0 bases, leaving 14 bases between the germline ends. CDR3 amino acids: CASSAQGLDSGNTIYF. Here the CDR3 DNA reads TGTGCCAGCTCAGCTCAGGGCCTCGACTCTGGAAACACCATATATTTT.

This chain uses TRBV6-2 or TRBV6-3 with TRBJ2-1; TRBD1 is a possible D gene (6 bases). The V and J ends lost 5 bases and 6 bases respectively, with 11 bases between them. CDR1 is MNHEY and CDR2 is SVGEGT in the germline V gene. The CDR3 extends over 13 amino acids. This CDR3 is CASSATTGNEQFF. For the CDR3, the DNA is TGTGCCAGCAGTGCCACGACAGGCAATGAGCAGTTCTTC.

The J gene is TRBJ2-3, the V gene TRBV6-1, with TRBD2 matching 8 bases. V lost 2 bases, J lost 1 base, and 5 bases stayed unmatched. The germline V gene has CDR1 MNHNS and CDR2 SASEGT. This CDR3 contains 16 residues. In DNA form, the CDR3 reads TGTGCCAGCAGTGAACGTGCCGGGGGGGGCACAGATACGCAGTATTTT. Translated: CASSERAGGGTDTQYF.

The rearrangement uses TRBV5-8 and TRBJ2-3; no definite D call. CDR1 and CDR2 (germline): SGHTS, YDEGEE. Trimming stripped 6 bases from V and 6 bases from J, with 20 bases between. There are 15 residues in the CDR3. The CDR3 sequence: CASTPVGVRTDTQYF. The CDR3 nucleotides are TGTGCCAGCACCCCTGTTGGTGTCAGAACGGATACGCAGTATTTT.

This clone occurred once. The V gene is TRBV7-9, the J gene TRBJ2-3; 7 nucleotides match TRBD2. V lost 3 bases, J lost 2 bases, and 5 bases stayed unmatched. The CDR3 totals 15 residues. Germline CDR1 is SEHNR and CDR2 is FQNEAQ (reference sequence). The CDR3 spells CASSFSLAVTDTQYF. The CDR3 coding sequence is TGTGCCAGCAGCTTCTCGCTAGCGGTCACAGATACGCAGTATTTT. The entire variable domain, with the rest obtained from reference TRBV7-9 and TRBJ2-3, is as follows: DTGVSQNPRHKITKRGQNVTFRCDPISEHNRLYWYRQTLGQGPEFLTYFQNEAQLEKSRLLSDRFSAERPKGSFSTLEIQRTEQGDSAMYLCASSFSLAVTDTQYFGPGTRLTVL.

The chain links TRBV2 to TRBJ1-1; TRBD1 aligns across 10 bases. This CDR3 is built from 16 residues. Trimming at V came to 2 bases and at J to 4 bases, leaving 7 bases not matched to a gene. Per the germline V gene, CDR1 is SNHLY and CDR2 is FYNNEI. CDR3 DNA: TGTGCCAGCAGTGAAAGGACAGGGGGGCCGGGCACTGAAGCTTTCTTT. This translates into CASSERTGGPGTEAFF.

The gene calls are TRBV27 and TRBJ2-3; possibly TRBD2 for D (5 bases). The CDR3 is 16 residues long. The V gene's germline CDR1 is MNHEY and CDR2 SMNVEV (reference sequence). Between the trimmed V and J ends, which lost 3 bases and 1 base, there was a span of 14 bases. CDR3 in DNA: TGTGCCAGCAGTTTGTTGGGTAGCGAGCGCACAGATACGCAGTATTTT. The encoded protein is CASSLLGSERTDTQYF.

This rearrangement joins TRBV11-1 to TRBJ1-1, with D possibly TRBD1 on 5 matching bases. The CDR3 is 14 residues long. CDR1 is SGHAT, CDR2 FQDESV, per germline (reference sequence). V was cut by 3 bases and J by 4 bases, with 12 bases left in between. The CDR3, as DNA: TGTGCCAGCAGCTTTGGACAAGTCGGCACTGAAGCTTTCTTT. Amino acid sequence: CASSFGQVGTEAFF.

This clone has just one count. The chain uses TRBV5-4 and TRBJ1-6; D unresolved. From germline, CDR1 is SGHNT and CDR2 YYREEE (reference sequence). The V and J ends lost 4 bases and 0 bases respectively, with 11 bases between them. CDR3 size: 16 residues. The CDR3 reads CASSPWEPSYNSPLHF. The CDR3 coding sequence is TGTGCCAGCAGCCCATGGGAACCCTCCTATAATTCACCCCTCCACTTT. Variable domain in full (rest from reference TRBV5-4 and TRBJ1-6): ETGVTQSPTHLIKTRGQQVTLRCSSQSGHNTVSWYQQALGQGPQFIFQYYREEENGRGNFPPRFSGLQFPNYSSELNVNALELDDSALYLCASSPWEPSYNSPLHFGNGTRLTVT.

The chain uses TRBV30 and TRBJ1-5, with a tentative D call TRBD1 (5 bases). The length of the CDR3 is 13 residues. Trimming pared 3 bases from V and 7 bases from J, leaving 13 bases between. Germline CDR1 GTSNPN, CDR2 SVGIG (reference sequence). CDR3 residues: CAWSPTEVQPQHF. As DNA, the CDR3 is TGTGCCTGGAGCCCGACAGAAGTCCAGCCCCAGCATTTT.

The gene calls are TRBV7-9 and TRBJ2-7; 11 positions match TRBD2. The V gene end was trimmed by 6 bases and the J gene end by 6 bases; junction bases not matched to a gene: 7. CDR1 and CDR2 from the germline V gene are SEHNR and FQNEAQ (reference sequence). The CDR3 consists of 14 residues. The CDR3 DNA is TGTGCCAGCAGTCGGATAGCGGGGGGGCTCGAGCAGTACTTC. As protein: CASSRIAGGLEQYF.

Turning to this clone: Other nucleotide sequences from this sample produce the same CDR3. This sequence joins TRBV12-3 or TRBV12-4 and TRBJ2-7; D remains ambiguous. The CDR3 is 12 residues long. Trimming cost V 4 bases and J 4 bases, with 8 bases left between them. The CDR3 protein is CASSSDGYEQYF. The CDR3 DNA sequence: TGTGCCAGCAGTTCTGACGGATACGAGCAGTACTTC.

The chain employs TRBV5-1 and TRBJ2-5; TRBD2 matches 8 bases. Trimming took 3 bases from V and 1 from J; bases not matched to a gene: 5. CDR3 length: 15 residues. Germline V gene data show CDR1 as SGHRS and CDR2 as YFSETQ. CDR3 sequence (DNA): TGCGCCAGCAGCTCCCCGGGAGGGTCCCAAGAGACCCAGTACTTC. Translating gives CASSSPGGSQETQYF.

This clone was observed a single time. The J gene is TRBJ2-5, the V gene TRBV9; a weak D match, TRBD2 (7 bases). Germline assignment: CDR1 SGDLS and CDR2 YYNGEE. The V end was cut by 4 bases, the J end by 5 bases, with 18 bases between. This CDR3 is 15 amino acids long. CDR3 sequence: CASSRRGRALETQYF. As DNA, the CDR3 is TGTGCCAGCAGCCGAAGGGGGAGGGCCCTCGAGACCCAGTACTTC.

J is TRBJ1-2 and V is TRBV15, with D possibly being TRBD1 (6 bases). V lost 5 bases and J lost 1, with 17 bases in between. The CDR3 length is 16 residues. Per germline, CDR1 LNHNV and CDR2 YYDKDF (reference sequence). For the CDR3, the DNA is TGTGCCACCAGCCCAATGGGGGGGGGCGGTAACTATGGCTACACCTTC. Translated: CATSPMGGGGNYGYTF.

Only a few counts were recorded for this clone. This chain uses TRBV5-1 with TRBJ1-3, with 7 positions matching TRBD1. Germline V gives CDR1 SGHRS, CDR2 YFSETQ. J was trimmed by 0 bases and V by 5 bases; bases with no gene match: 8. The length of the CDR3 is 16 residues. The CDR3 loop is CASSSTGVSSGNTIYF. CDR3 bases: TGCGCCAGCAGTTCTACAGGGGTCAGCTCTGGAAACACCATATATTTT.

The J gene is TRBJ2-5, the V gene TRBV14; D gene uncertain. Trimming shortened V by 0 bases and J by 7 bases, and 15 bases separated the two germline ends. This CDR3 spans 15 amino acids. Looked up from germline, CDR1 is SGHDN and CDR2 is FVKESK. The CDR3 region is CASSQDLPTVGTQYF. The CDR3 bases are TGTGCCAGCAGCCAAGATCTGCCCACCGTCGGGACCCAGTACTTC.

The chain combines TRBV2 with TRBJ2-7; D could derive from TRBD1 or TRBD2 (5 bases each). The ends were cut back, 6 bases at V and 3 bases at J, with 21 bases in the middle. CDR1 is SNHLY, CDR2 FYNNEI, per germline. The CDR3 is 16 amino acids. The CDR3 DNA is TGTGCCAGCAGGGCGGTTCTGATCGGGACCTTCTACGAGCAGTACTTC. Translation: CASRAVLIGTFYEQYF.

The V call is TRBV29-1, the J call TRBJ1-1; the D gene is possibly TRBD1 (5 bases). Deletions cut 4 bases from V and 1 base from J, with 10 bases between. The germline CDR1 and CDR2 sequences are SQVTM and ANQGSEA. The CDR3 sequence is 13 residues long. The CDR3 DNA is TGCAGCGTTGTTCGGGGGGGGAACACTGAAGCTTTCTTT. Amino acid sequence: CSVVRGGNTEAFF.

The CDR3 region has the DNA TGTGCCAGCAGTTTAACCTCCGGAGGGACGCAGTATTTT. It translates to CASSLTSGGTQYF. The V gene is TRBV12-3 or TRBV12-4, the J gene TRBJ2-3; D possibly corresponds to TRBD2 (6 bases). V shed 2 bases and J shed 9 bases, with 12 bases lying between them. This CDR3 region has 13 residues.

The chain carries TRBV6-5 and TRBJ1-6; TRBD1 matches 8 bases. The CDR3 is 15 amino acids. Germline trimming cut 6 bases from V and 6 bases from J; bases unmatched to any gene: 7. Per the germline V gene, CDR1 is MNHEY and CDR2 is SVGAGI. CDR3 sequence (DNA): TGTGCCAGCAGGAAGGACAGGGTTGCTAATTCACCCCTCCACTTT. Its protein product is CASRKDRVANSPLHF.